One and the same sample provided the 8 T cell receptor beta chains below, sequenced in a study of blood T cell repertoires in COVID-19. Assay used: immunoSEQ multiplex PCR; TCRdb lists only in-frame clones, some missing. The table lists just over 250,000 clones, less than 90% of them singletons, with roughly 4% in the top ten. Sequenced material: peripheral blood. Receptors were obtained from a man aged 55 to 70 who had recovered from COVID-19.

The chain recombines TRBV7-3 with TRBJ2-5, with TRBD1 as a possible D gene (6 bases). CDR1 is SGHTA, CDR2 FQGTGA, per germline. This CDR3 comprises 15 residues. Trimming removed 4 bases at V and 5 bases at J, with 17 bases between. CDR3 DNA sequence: TGTGCCAGCAGCTCACAGGGAAGGGGTGTTGAGACCCAGTACTTC. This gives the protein CASSSQGRGVETQYF.

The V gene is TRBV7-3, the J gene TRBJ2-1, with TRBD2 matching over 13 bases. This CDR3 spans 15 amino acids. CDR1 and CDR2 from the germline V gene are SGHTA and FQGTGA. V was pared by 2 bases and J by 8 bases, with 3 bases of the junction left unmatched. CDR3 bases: TGTGCCAGCAGCTTAGGGGGGACTAGCGGGGATGAGCAGTTCTTC. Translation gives CASSLGGTSGDEQFF.

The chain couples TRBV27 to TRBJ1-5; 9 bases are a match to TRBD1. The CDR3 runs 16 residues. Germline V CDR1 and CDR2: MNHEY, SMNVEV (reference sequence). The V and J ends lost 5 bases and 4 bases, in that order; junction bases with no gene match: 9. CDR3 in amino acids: CASSTTLGQGNQPQHF. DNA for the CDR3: TGTGCCAGCAGTACTACACTCGGACAGGGGAATCAGCCCCAGCATTTT.

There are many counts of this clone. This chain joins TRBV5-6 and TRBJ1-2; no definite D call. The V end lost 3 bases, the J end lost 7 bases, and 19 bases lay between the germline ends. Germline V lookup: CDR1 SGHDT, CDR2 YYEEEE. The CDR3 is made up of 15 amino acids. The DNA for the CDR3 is TGTGCCAGCAGCTGGGTCGACGGAATAAGCGGTGGCTACACCTTC. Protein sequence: CASSWVDGISGGYTF.

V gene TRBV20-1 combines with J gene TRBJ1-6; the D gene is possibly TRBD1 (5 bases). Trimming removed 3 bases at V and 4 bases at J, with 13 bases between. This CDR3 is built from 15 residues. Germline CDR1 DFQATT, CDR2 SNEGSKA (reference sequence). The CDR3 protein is CSASDQTVYNSPLHF. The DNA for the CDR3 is TGCAGTGCTAGTGATCAGACAGTTTATAATTCACCCCTCCACTTT.

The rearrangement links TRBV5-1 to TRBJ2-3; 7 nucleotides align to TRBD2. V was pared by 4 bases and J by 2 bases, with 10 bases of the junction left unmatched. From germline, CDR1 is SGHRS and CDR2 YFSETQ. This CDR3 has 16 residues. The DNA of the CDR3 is TGCGCCAGCAGCCGGGGACTAAATCAAAACACAGATACGCAGTATTTT. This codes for CASSRGLNQNTDTQYF.

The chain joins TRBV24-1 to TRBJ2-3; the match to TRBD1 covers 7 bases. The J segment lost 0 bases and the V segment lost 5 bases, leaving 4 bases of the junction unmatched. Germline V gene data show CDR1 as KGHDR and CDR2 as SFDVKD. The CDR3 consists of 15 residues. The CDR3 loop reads CATSAGTASTDTQYF. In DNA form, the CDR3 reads TGTGCCACCAGTGCTGGGACAGCTAGCACAGATACGCAGTATTTT.

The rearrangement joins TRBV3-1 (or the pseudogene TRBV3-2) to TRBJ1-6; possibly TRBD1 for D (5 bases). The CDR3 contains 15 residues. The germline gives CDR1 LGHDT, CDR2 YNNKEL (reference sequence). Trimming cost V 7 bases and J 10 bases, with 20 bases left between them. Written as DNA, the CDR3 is TGTGCCAGCACCAAAGGGGCGAACCTTCCCTCACCCCTCCACTTT. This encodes CASTKGANLPSPLHF.